Listed below are T cell receptor beta chains from one sample, sequenced in a study of blood T cells in healthy people across ages. TCRdb used MiXCR to reprocess the 5' RACE reads, holding one entry per CDR3 protein. The repertoire holds roughly 800,000 distinct CDR3 sequences, 58% seen once, with roughly 22% in the top ten. The sample consisted of blood. The receptors stem from a man aged 25 to 40 in good health. Both conserved end residues are part of each CDR3. The D gene is left open where the match is weak. The size of a clone is reported for some rows only, either as once, few or many, or as a class for expanded clones.

>few|TRBJ2-1|TRBV13|TRBD2
CASSPSGGGYEQFF
TGTGCCAGCAGCCCCTCCGGGGGGGGCTATGAGCAGTTCTTC
>many|TRBJ1-2|TRBV15|.
CATSRATTPGGYTF
TGTGCCACCAGCAGAGCCACAACCCCGGGTGGCTACACCTTC
>.|TRBJ2-7|TRBV6-5|TRBD1
CASSYPRQGDGVNAYEQYF
TGTGCCAGCAGTTATCCGCGACAGGGGGACGGGGTAAACGCCTACGAGCAGTACTTC
>.|TRBJ2-3|TRBV12-3/TRBV12-4|TRBD2
CASSSSWGVLAGGTTDTQYF
TGTGCCAGCAGTTCGTCCTGGGGGGTCCTAGCGGGGGGGACCACAGATACGCAGTATTTT
>.|TRBJ2-1|TRBV5-1|.
CASRDLSEQFF
TGCGCCAGCCGTGACTTGTCCGAGCAGTTCTTC
>.|TRBJ2-5|TRBV29-1|TRBD1
CSVDTGTVETQYF
TGCAGCGTCGACACAGGGACAGTAGAGACCCAGTACTTC
>.|TRBJ2-1|TRBV11-1|TRBD2
CASSSRGGLATVNEQFF
TGTGCCAGCAGCTCTCGTGGGGGACTAGCGACAGTCAATGAGCAGTTCTTC
>.|TRBJ2-1|TRBV7-6|TRBD2
CASSLRRGGSYNEQFF
TGTGCCAGCAGCTTACGACGGGGGGGCTCCTACAATGAGCAGTTCTTC
>few|TRBJ1-1|TRBV7-2|TRBD1
CASSVQGDTEAFF
TGTGCCAGCAGCGTACAGGGGGACACTGAAGCTTTCTTT
>few|TRBJ2-7|TRBV11-1|.
CASSLATLTAGYEQYF
TGTGCCAGCAGCTTAGCCACCCTGACAGCCGGGTACGAGCAGTACTTC
>.|TRBJ2-7|TRBV10-3|TRBD1
CAISESTGLDEQYF
TGTGCCATCAGTGAGTCGACAGGGTTGGACGAGCAGTACTTC
>.|TRBJ2-1|TRBV4-3|TRBD2
CASSQDRTRNYEQFF
TGCGCCAGCAGCCAAGACCGGACTAGGAACTATGAGCAGTTCTTC
>.|TRBJ1-2|TRBV2|.
CASSKSGLGGYTF
TGTGCCAGCAGTAAATCAGGGTTGGGCGGCTACACCTTC